The T cell receptor beta chain described here comes from a study of T cell responses to AZD1222 COVID-19 vaccine. Study-level results: Only 5 to 7 AZD1222 recipients were seropositive at baseline.

Data came from immunoSEQ multiplex PCR; TCRdb stores just in-frame clones and leaves some out. The data hold about 150,000 clones, with approximately 90% observed a single time. A remark on this clone: Antigen: not known.

CDR3 length: 15 amino acids. V lost 4 bases, J lost 4 bases, and 15 bases lay in between. Germline loops: CDR1 MGHDK, CDR2 SYGVNS. Source: peripheral blood, taken 28 days after the second AZD1222 dose. This clonotype originated in an adult who received the AZD1222 COVID-19 vaccine. The chain combines TRBV25-1 with TRBJ2-3; a possible D gene is TRBD1 (7 bases). The CDR3 region is CASSADRAGSDTQYF. The CDR3 nucleotides are TGTGCCAGCAGTGCCGACAGGGCGGGGTCAGATACGCAGTATTTT.